The 2 T cell receptor beta chains in this list originate from one sample, sequenced in a study of blood T cell repertoires in COVID-19. The repertoire was sequenced with immunoSEQ multiplex PCR; TCRdb's copy has only in-frame clones and lacks some. The sample consists of more than 200,000 clones, around 87% of them appearing once. The sample consisted of peripheral blood. These receptor sequences come from a woman aged 55-70 years with COVID-19, enrolled during active disease.

V gene TRBV6-2 or TRBV6-3 combines with J gene TRBJ1-5; D remains ambiguous. This CDR3 has 15 residues. The germline V and J ends were trimmed by 4 bases and 1 base, with 11 bases remaining between them. Germline CDR1 reads MNHEY; CDR2 reads SVGEGT. The CDR3 reads CASSSEGLSNQPQHF. CDR3 in DNA: TGTGCCAGCAGTTCGGAGGGATTGAGCAATCAGCCCCAGCATTTT.

J is TRBJ1-2 and V is TRBV5-1; 7 positions agree with TRBD1. Germline trimming cut 5 bases from V and 5 bases from J; bases unmatched to any gene: 6. In germline, CDR1 is SGHRS, CDR2 YFSETQ. CDR3 size: 13 residues. The CDR3 nucleotides are TGCGCCAGCAGTAGGGACAGCACTTATGGCTACACCTTC. It specifies CASSRDSTYGYTF.